The present TCR beta chain was sequenced within a study of cytomegalovirus exposure and HLA in healthy donors. General study findings and limits: In a later analysis, a missense DCLRE1C variant was linked to TCR beta V- and J-gene trimming. More than 15,000 TCR beta sequences were associated with HLA alleles at 0.05 false discovery rate in a later analysis. Presence/absence comparisons presumed near-even sequencing depth among donors.

CDR1 is MNHNS, CDR2 SASEGT, per germline. This CDR3 is built from 15 residues. J was trimmed by 8 bases and V by 6 bases; bases with no gene match: 13. Details on this clone: The target antigen is unknown.

Everyone who donated was a healthy bone marrow donor. The PCR had 60 Vbeta and 13 Jbeta primers. The method was immunoSEQ multiplex PCR; TCRdb's version includes in-frame clones alone and lacks a portion of them. The table records around 130,000 clones, 82% of them present only once. The material sequenced was PBMCs. The chain recombines TRBV6-1 with TRBJ1-2; TRBD1 aligns across 9 bases. The TCR comes from a woman aged 18-29 years in good health and CMV-seronegative. CDR3 protein: CASSDHRGRMEGYTF. CDR3 bases: TGTGCCAGCAGCGACCACAGGGGGCGAATGGAGGGCTACACCTTC.